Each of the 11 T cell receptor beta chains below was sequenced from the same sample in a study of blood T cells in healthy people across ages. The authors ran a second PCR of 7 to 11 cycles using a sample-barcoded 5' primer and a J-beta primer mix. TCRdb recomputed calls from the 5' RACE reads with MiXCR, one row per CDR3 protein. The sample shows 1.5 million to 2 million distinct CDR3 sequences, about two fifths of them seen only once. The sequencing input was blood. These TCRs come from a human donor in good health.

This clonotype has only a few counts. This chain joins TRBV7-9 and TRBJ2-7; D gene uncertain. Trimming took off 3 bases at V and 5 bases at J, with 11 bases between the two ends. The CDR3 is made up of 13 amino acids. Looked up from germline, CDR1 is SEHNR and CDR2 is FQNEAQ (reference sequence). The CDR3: CASSFLVSDEQYF. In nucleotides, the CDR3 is TGTGCCAGCAGCTTCTTAGTATCCGACGAGCAGTACTTC.

The CDR3 region has the DNA TGTGCCAGCAGTTTTGGGACAGGGGAAGCTTTCTTT. Protein sequence: CASSFGTGEAFF. This chain links TRBV6-2 or TRBV6-3 with TRBJ1-1, with 9 bases matching TRBD1. Germline V lookup: CDR1 MNHEY, CDR2 SVGEGT. The V and J ends lost 4 bases and 8 bases, in that order; junction bases with no gene match: 2. The CDR3 contains 12 residues.

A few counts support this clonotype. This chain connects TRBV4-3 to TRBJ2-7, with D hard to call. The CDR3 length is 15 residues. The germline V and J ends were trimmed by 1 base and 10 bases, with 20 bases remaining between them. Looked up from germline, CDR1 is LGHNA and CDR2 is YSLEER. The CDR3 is CASSQVVEASELQYF. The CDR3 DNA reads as TGCGCCAGCAGCCAAGTCGTGGAAGCCAGTGAATTACAGTACTTC.

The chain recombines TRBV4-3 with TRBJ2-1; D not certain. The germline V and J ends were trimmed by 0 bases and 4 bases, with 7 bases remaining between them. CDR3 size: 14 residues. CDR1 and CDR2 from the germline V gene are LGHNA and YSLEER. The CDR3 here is CASSQDIGYNEQFF. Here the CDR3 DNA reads TGCGCCAGCAGCCAAGATATAGGGTACAATGAGCAGTTCTTC.

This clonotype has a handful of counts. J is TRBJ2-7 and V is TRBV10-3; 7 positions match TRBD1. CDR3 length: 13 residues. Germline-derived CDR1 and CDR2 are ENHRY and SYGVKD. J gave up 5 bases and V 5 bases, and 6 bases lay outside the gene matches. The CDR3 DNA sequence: TGTGCCATCAGTAAAACAGGGGACCACGAGCAGTACTTC. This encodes CAISKTGDHEQYF.

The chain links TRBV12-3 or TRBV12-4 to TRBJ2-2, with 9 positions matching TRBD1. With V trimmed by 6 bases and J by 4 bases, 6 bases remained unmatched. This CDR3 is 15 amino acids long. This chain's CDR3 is CASSPGTGSTGELFF. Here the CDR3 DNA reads TGTGCCAGCAGCCCCGGGACAGGGAGCACCGGGGAGCTGTTTTTT.

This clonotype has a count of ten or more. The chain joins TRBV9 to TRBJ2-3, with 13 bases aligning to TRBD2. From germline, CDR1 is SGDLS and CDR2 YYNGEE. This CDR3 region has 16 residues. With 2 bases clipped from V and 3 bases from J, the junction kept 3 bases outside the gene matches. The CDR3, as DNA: TGTGCCAGCAGCGTGGGACTAGCGGGGACAACAGATACGCAGTATTTT. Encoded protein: CASSVGLAGTTDTQYF.

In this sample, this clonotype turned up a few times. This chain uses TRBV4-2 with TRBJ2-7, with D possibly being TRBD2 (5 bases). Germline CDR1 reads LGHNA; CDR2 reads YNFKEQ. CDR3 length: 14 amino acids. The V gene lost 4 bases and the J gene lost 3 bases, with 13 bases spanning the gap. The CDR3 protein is CASSPGVRVYEQYF. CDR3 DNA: TGTGCCAGCAGCCCAGGAGTGCGGGTCTACGAGCAGTACTTC.

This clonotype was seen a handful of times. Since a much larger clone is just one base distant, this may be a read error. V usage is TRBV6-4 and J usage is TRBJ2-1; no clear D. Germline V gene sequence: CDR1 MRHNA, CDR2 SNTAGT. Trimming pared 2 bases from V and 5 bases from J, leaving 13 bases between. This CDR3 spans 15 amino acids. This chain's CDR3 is CASSDGSQRHNEQFF. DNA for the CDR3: TGTGCCAGCAGTGACGGATCCCAACGCCACAATGAGCAGTTCTTC.

The CDR3, as DNA: TGCAGCTTTTCCACAGGAAGCACAGATACGCAGTATTTT. Its protein is CSFSTGSTDTQYF. V and J are TRBV29-1 and TRBJ2-3; tentatively, D is TRBD1 (5 bases). V was clipped by 8 bases and J by 0 bases, with 12 bases between them. The CDR3 contains 13 residues. CDR1 and CDR2 from the germline V gene are SQVTM and ANQGSEA.

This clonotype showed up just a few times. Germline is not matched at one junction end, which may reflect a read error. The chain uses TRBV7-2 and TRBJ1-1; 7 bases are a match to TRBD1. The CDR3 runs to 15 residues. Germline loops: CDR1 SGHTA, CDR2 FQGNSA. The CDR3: CASRSPDRVKTEAFF. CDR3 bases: TGTGCCAGCAGATCTCCAGACAGGGTGAAGACTGAAGCTTTCTTT.